The entry below describes one T cell receptor (beta chain). Its antigen target is currently unknown. Qualities for individual bases were not recorded, and no much larger clone is one base off. This specimen belongs to a study of cytomegalovirus exposure and HLA in healthy donors (dated by TCRdb to the late 2010s). A note on the overall study: A later analysis indicated that the 95 to 150 validation repertoires were generated on the platform also employed for the 700 or so repertoires of the first cohort. High-throughput TCR immunosequencing, statistical association of individual TCRs with disease status, and machine learning were combined to predict cytomegalovirus infection status. The study was designed to test whether signatures of past pathogen exposure could be identified by cataloging public T cell receptors. Along with the roughly 670-subject first cohort, a separate validation cohort of roughly 110 different subjects was used.

As encoded in the germline V gene, CDR1 is SGHTA while CDR2 is FQGNSA. The CDR3 goes from the cysteine to the phenylalanine over 15 residues. This entry keeps only the CDR3 DNA: 45 bases, framed from base 1. V is pared back by 3 bases and J by 6 bases, with 14 bases lying between the germline termini. The donors belonged to the validation cohort of under 150 subjects, which was separate from the 666-subject first cohort. General conclusions and limits of the study: A total of some 180 TCR beta chains were listed by the study as associated with cytomegalovirus. Across donors, most TCR sequences were observed very rarely, whereas some public TCRs were present in many individuals. All 130 or so repertoires were used to score co-occurrence in the validation cohort in a later analysis, because that analysis had no HLA typing for the cohort. The classifier was reported to diagnose cytomegalovirus status with high specificity and sensitivity in both the original and validation cohorts. A few of the identified cytomegalovirus-associated TCR beta chains were confirmed in vitro to be specific for cytomegalovirus antigens. Of the cluster scores, 94% were above 0 in a later analysis, which found that TCRs clustered in the first cohort also tended to co-occur in the 110 or so validation repertoires. According to the authors, the approach could potentially be generalized to other disease states and immunological phenotypes.

Library preparation used the immunoSEQ multiplex PCR assay. The authors processed their data as follows. A statistical classification framework was developed to diagnose cytomegalovirus status using the catalog of TCR beta chain sequences. The table was pulled from immuneACCESS by TCRdb, which kept in-frame rearrangements only. Such tables lose some clones; where checked, under half of the loss comes from unresolved V genes, and the rest has no known cause. Clonal size and the V and J genes are those of that table, whereas D and trimming came from the DNA. This sample lists about 160,000 clones; around 92% were detected once. Of the sample, about 9.3% falls within the top ten clones.

The V and J genes are TRBV7-2 and TRBJ1-4; the D gene lacks a confident call. This clonotype was obtained from a woman under 30 in good health and CMV-seropositive. The specimen sequenced was PBMCs. The encoded CDR3 is CASSLWFGVHEKLFF. The bases read TGTGCCAGCAGCTTGTGGTTCGGGGTTCATGAAAAACTGTTTTTT.